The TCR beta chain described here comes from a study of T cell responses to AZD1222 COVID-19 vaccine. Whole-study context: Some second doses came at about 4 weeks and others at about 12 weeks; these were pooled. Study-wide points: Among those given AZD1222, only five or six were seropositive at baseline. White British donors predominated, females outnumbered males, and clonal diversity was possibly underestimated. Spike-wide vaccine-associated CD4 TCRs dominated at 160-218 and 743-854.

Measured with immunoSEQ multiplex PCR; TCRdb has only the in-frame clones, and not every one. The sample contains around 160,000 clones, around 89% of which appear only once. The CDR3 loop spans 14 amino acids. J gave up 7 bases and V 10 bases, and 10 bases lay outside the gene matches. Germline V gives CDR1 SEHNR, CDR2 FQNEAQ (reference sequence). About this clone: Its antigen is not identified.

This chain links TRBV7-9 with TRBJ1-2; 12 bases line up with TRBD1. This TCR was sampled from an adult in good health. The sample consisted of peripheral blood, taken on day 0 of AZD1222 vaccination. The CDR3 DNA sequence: TGTGCCACCCAGACGGGACAGGGGGCGAGTGGCTACACCTTC. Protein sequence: CATQTGQGASGYTF.